The 22 T cell receptor beta chains listed next were all sequenced from one sample in a study of PD-L1 blockade in urothelial cancer. TCRdb's table, derived via immunoSEQ multiplex PCR, lists solely in-frame clones and lacks some. The table has 35,000 to 40,000 clones, 70% to 90% seen once. As for time point: pretreatment peripheral blood. Sequencing was performed on PBMCs, taken around atezolizumab (anti-PD-L1) treatment. All receptors come from a man older than 75 with urothelial cancer.

The chain carries TRBV7-6 and TRBJ2-2; 7 bases line up with TRBD2. Per germline, CDR1 SGHVS and CDR2 FNYEAQ. The CDR3 is 16 residues long. V was clipped by 5 bases and J by 4 bases; unmatched bases: 10. CDR3 DNA sequence: TGTGCCAGCAGCCCCTCCGCGGGAGTTATCACCGGGGAGCTGTTTTTT. Its translation is CASSPSAGVITGELFF. Looking up the rest from reference TRBV7-6 and TRBJ2-2 gives the full variable domain: GAGVSQSPRYKVTKRGQDVALRCDPISGHVSLYWYRQALGQGPEFLTYFNYEAQQDKSGLPNDRFSAERPEGSISTLTIQRTEQRDSAMYRCASSPSAGVITGELFFGEGSRLTVL.

In DNA, the CDR3 is TGTGCCAGCAGCTTAGTAGCGGGAGGGGTCAATGAGCAGTTCTTC. Translation gives CASSLVAGGVNEQFF. The chain has TRBV7-8 and TRBJ2-1; 11 bases match TRBD2. The length of the CDR3 is 15 residues. With 1 base clipped from V and 6 bases from J, the junction kept 2 bases outside the gene matches. Germline CDR1 SGHVS, CDR2 FQNEAQ. Full variable domain (rest looked up from reference TRBV7-8 and TRBJ2-1): GAGVSQSPRYKVAKRGQDVALRCDPISGHVSLFWYQQALGQGPEFLTYFQNEAQLDKSGLPSDRFFAERPEGSVSTLKIQRTQQEDSAVYLCASSLVAGGVNEQFFGPGTRLTVL.

This rearrangement joins TRBV9 to TRBJ2-1; 9 positions agree with TRBD1. The V segment lost 0 bases and the J segment 7 bases; nucleotides outside the gene matches: 5. CDR3 size: 15 residues. Germline V gene data show CDR1 as SGDLS and CDR2 as YYNGEE. Here the CDR3 reads CASSVVGTGINEQFF. In DNA form, the CDR3 reads TGTGCCAGCAGCGTAGTGGGGACAGGGATTAATGAGCAGTTCTTC.

J is TRBJ2-1 and V is TRBV5-1, with TRBD2 as a possible D gene (5 bases). Germline assignment: CDR1 SGHRS and CDR2 YFSETQ. V lost 3 bases to trimming and J lost 1 base, with 11 bases between them. This CDR3 is built from 15 residues. CDR3 in DNA: TGCGCCAGCAGCTCCCAGTCGGGGTCCTACAATGAGCAGTTCTTC. Encoded protein: CASSSQSGSYNEQFF.

The genes are TRBV19 and TRBJ1-1; 9 bases map to TRBD1. Germline loops: CDR1 LNHDA, CDR2 SQIVND (reference sequence). After removal of 7 bases from V and 0 bases from J, the junction contained 9 bases not matched to a gene. CDR3 length: 16 amino acids. This CDR3 reads CASTLGQGPLNTEAFF. CDR3 nucleotides: TGTGCCAGTACCCTAGGACAGGGGCCTCTGAACACTGAAGCTTTCTTT. The variable domain in full, completed from reference TRBV19 and TRBJ1-1, reads DGGITQSPKYLFRKEGQNVTLSCEQNLNHDAMYWYRQDPGQGLRLIYYSQIVNDFQKGDIAEGYSVSREKKESFPLTVTSAQKNPTAFYLCASTLGQGPLNTEAFFGQGTRLTVV.

This chain links TRBV28 with TRBJ1-1, with no clear D. There are 15 residues in the CDR3. Germline loops: CDR1 MDHEN, CDR2 SYDVKM. Trimming removed 2 bases at V and 4 bases at J, with 14 bases between. The CDR3 here is CASSLIGAVGTEAFF. In DNA form, the CDR3 reads TGTGCCAGCAGTTTAATAGGAGCGGTGGGCACTGAAGCTTTCTTT.

The chain recombines TRBV5-6 with TRBJ1-4; TRBD1 might be the D (5 bases). V lost 2 bases and J 8 bases, leaving 13 bases between the germline ends. The length of the CDR3 is 14 residues. The V gene's germline CDR1 is SGHDT and CDR2 YYEEEE. CDR3 bases: TGTGCCAGCAGCTTCTGGCAGGGAAAGGAAAAACTGTTTTTT. It encodes CASSFWQGKEKLFF.

V is TRBV7-2 and J is TRBJ2-3, with TRBD2 matching 9 bases. Trimming at V came to 0 bases and at J to 2 bases, leaving 6 bases not matched to a gene. The CDR3 covers 17 residues. Germline V CDR1 and CDR2: SGHTA, FQGNSA. The CDR3 DNA reads as TGTGCCAGCAGCTTAGCGAAAGCGGGAGGAAACACAGATACGCAGTATTTT. This translates into CASSLAKAGGNTDTQYF.

The V gene is TRBV6-5, the J gene TRBJ2-6, with D unclear. V was clipped by 6 bases and J by 2 bases, with 11 bases between them. The germline CDR1 and CDR2 sequences are MNHEY and SVGAGI. The CDR3 totals 15 residues. CDR3 coding DNA: TGTGCCAGCAGCCACACAGTTACTGGGGCCAACGTCCTGACTTTC. This gives the protein CASSHTVTGANVLTF.

The chain uses TRBV27 and TRBJ2-7, with 9 bases lining up with TRBD1. With V trimmed by 0 bases and J by 2 bases, 5 bases remained unmatched. Germline V lookup: CDR1 MNHEY, CDR2 SMNVEV (reference sequence). This CDR3 has 16 amino acids. CDR3 residues: CASSLSRDRVTYEQYF. In DNA, the CDR3 is TGTGCCAGCAGTTTATCCCGGGACAGGGTTACCTACGAGCAGTACTTC.

This rearrangement joins TRBV7-7 to TRBJ1-5; D not resolved. The CDR3 runs to 15 residues. Trimming removed 5 bases from V and 1 base from J, with 12 bases in between. CDR1 SSHAT and CDR2 FNYEAQ come from the germline V gene (reference sequence). DNA for the CDR3: TGTGCCAGCAGCCACAGCGGGAGGAGCAATCAGCCCCAGCATTTT. Translated: CASSHSGRSNQPQHF.

The chain carries TRBV10-2 and TRBJ2-2; no reliable D call. Trimming pared 4 bases from V and 4 bases from J, leaving 10 bases between. The length of the CDR3 is 14 residues. Germline V gene lookup returns CDR1 WSHSY and CDR2 SAAADI. The CDR3 spells CASSGYRGTGELFF. The CDR3 region has the DNA TGCGCCAGCAGTGGATATAGAGGCACCGGGGAGCTGTTTTTT.

The chain is built from TRBV19 and TRBJ2-7, with 7 bases fitting TRBD1. The CDR3 extends over 13 amino acids. Per the germline V gene, CDR1 is LNHDA and CDR2 is SQIVND (reference sequence). V was clipped by 7 bases and J by 0 bases; unmatched bases: 3. The CDR3 protein is CASTRQGSYEQYF. For the CDR3, the DNA is TGTGCCAGTACCCGACAGGGCTCCTACGAGCAGTACTTC.

This clone was found a few times. The genes are TRBV5-4 and TRBJ1-1; D might be TRBD1 (5 bases). The germline CDR1 and CDR2 sequences are SGHNT and YYREEE (reference sequence). There are 16 residues in the CDR3. V lost 0 bases, J lost 5 bases, and 17 bases lay in between. Here the CDR3 DNA reads TGTGCCAGCAGCTTGGGGCAGGGTTCGTTGGGGACTGAAGCTTTCTTT. Its translation is CASSLGQGSLGTEAFF. Using reference TRBV5-4 and TRBJ1-1 for the parts outside the CDR3, the full variable domain is ETGVTQSPTHLIKTRGQQVTLRCSSQSGHNTVSWYQQALGQGPQFIFQYYREEENGRGNFPPRFSGLQFPNYSSELNVNALELDDSALYLCASSLGQGSLGTEAFFGQGTRLTVV.

The CDR3 spells CASSRTGSANTEAFF. In DNA, the CDR3 is TGTGCCAGCAGCCGGACAGGGTCTGCGAACACTGAAGCTTTCTTT. The chain has TRBV5-6 and TRBJ1-1; 8 bases are a match to TRBD1. V shed 4 bases and J 1 base; nucleotides not matched to a gene: 6. Per the germline V gene, CDR1 is SGHDT and CDR2 is YYEEEE. The CDR3 has 15 amino acids.

The gene calls are TRBV28 and TRBJ2-7, with D possibly matching TRBD2 (6 bases). The CDR3 extends over 13 amino acids. Germline values: CDR1 MDHEN, CDR2 SYDVKM. V was trimmed by 7 bases and J by 7 bases, leaving 17 bases between them. The CDR3 nucleotides are TGTGCCAGCAAGGGGACTTCGCTTGTAGAGCAGTACTTC. This encodes CASKGTSLVEQYF. Supplemented by reference TRBV28 and TRBJ2-7, the full variable domain reads DVKVTQSSRYLVKRTGEKVFLECVQDMDHENMFWYRQDPGLGLRLIYFSYDVKMKEKGDIPEGYSVSREKKERFSLILESASTNQTSMYLCASKGTSLVEQYFGPGTRLTVT.

The CDR3 protein is CASSVGQGWNSPLHF. CDR3 sequence (DNA): TGTGCCAGCAGCGTCGGACAGGGCTGGAATTCACCCCTCCACTTT. The chain couples TRBV5-4 to TRBJ1-6; 8 bases match TRBD1. V lost 4 bases, J lost 7 bases, and 7 bases stayed unmatched. Germline CDR1 is SGHNT and CDR2 is YYREEE (reference sequence). CDR3 length: 15 amino acids. Complete variable domain (other parts from reference TRBV5-4 and TRBJ1-6): ETGVTQSPTHLIKTRGQQVTLRCSSQSGHNTVSWYQQALGQGPQFIFQYYREEENGRGNFPPRFSGLQFPNYSSELNVNALELDDSALYLCASSVGQGWNSPLHFGNGTRLTVT.

The J gene is TRBJ2-1, the V gene TRBV25-1; possible D gene TRBD2, 7 bases. This CDR3 region has 16 residues. V lost 6 bases and J 6 bases, leaving 21 bases between the germline ends. Germline V CDR1 and CDR2: MGHDK, SYGVNS. CDR3: CASSDGGASGLNEQFF. The DNA for the CDR3 is TGTGCCAGCAGCGATGGGGGGGCTAGCGGACTCAATGAGCAGTTCTTC.

The J gene is TRBJ2-3, the V gene TRBV11-3, with a possible D match to TRBD2 (6 bases). Germline V gene lookup returns CDR1 SGHNT and CDR2 YENEEA. This CDR3 has 15 amino acids. Trimming stripped 5 bases from V and 0 bases from J, with 12 bases between. The CDR3 bases are TGTGCCAGCAGCCTGGGGGGAACTAGCACAGATACGCAGTATTTT. Its protein product is CASSLGGTSTDTQYF.

This clone was detected only a few times. The chain carries TRBV25-1 and TRBJ1-1, with TRBD1 matching 8 bases. The CDR3 contains 14 residues. Germline CDR1 is MGHDK and CDR2 is SYGVNS. Losses at the gene ends were 3 bases for V and 5 bases for J; bases not matched to a gene: 5. CDR3 protein: CASSDVTGDTEAFF. The CDR3 coding sequence is TGTGCCAGCAGTGATGTGACAGGGGATACTGAAGCTTTCTTT. Using reference TRBV25-1 and TRBJ1-1 for the parts outside the CDR3, the full variable domain is EADIYQTPRYLVIGTGKKITLECSQTMGHDKMYWYQQDPGMELHLIHYSYGVNSTEKGDLSSESTVSRIRTEHFPLTLESARPSHTSQYLCASSDVTGDTEAFFGQGTRLTVV.

This sequence joins TRBV7-2 and TRBJ2-7; TRBD2 aligns across 8 bases. The CDR3 runs 15 residues. CDR1 is SGHTA, CDR2 FQGNSA, per germline. After removal of 5 bases from V and 3 bases from J, the junction contained 9 bases not matched to a gene. CDR3 protein: CASSQTRGLVYEQYF. The CDR3 DNA is TGTGCCAGCAGCCAAACCAGGGGACTAGTCTACGAGCAGTACTTC.

The chain combines TRBV2 with TRBJ2-7; 10 bases line up with TRBD2. CDR1 and CDR2 (germline): SNHLY, FYNNEI. V lost 6 bases to trimming and J lost 1 base; unmatched junction nucleotides: 3. The CDR3 is 14 residues long. The CDR3 sequence: CASRLAGPSYEQYF. The CDR3 DNA follows: TGTGCCAGCAGACTAGCGGGACCTTCCTACGAGCAGTACTTC.